This T cell receptor beta chain was sequenced for a study of blood T cell repertoires in COVID-19. For the study at large: The United States, Italy and Spain provided the acute and convalescent COVID-19 samples.

In the original workflow: Amplifying reference gene primers gave estimates of nucleated cell counts. Repertoires were generated with immunoSEQ multiplex PCR, while TCRdb's copy carries only in-frame clones and drops some. That table furnishes V, J and clone size, whereas the DNA furnished D and trimming. This table has about 140,000 clones, approximately 84% appearing once. From germline, CDR1 is ENHRY and CDR2 SYGVKD. With 3 bases clipped from V and 1 base from J, the junction kept 9 bases outside the gene matches. This CDR3 comprises 17 residues. Specimen: peripheral blood. The chain uses TRBV10-3 and TRBJ1-1; 9 bases line up with TRBD1. This clonotype was sampled from a woman aged 55 to 70 with acute or convalescent COVID-19. CDR3 bases: TGTGCCATCAGTGAAGTTGGGGGACAGGGACGGAACACTGAAGCTTTCTTT. This codes for CAISEVGGQGRNTEAFF.